These 20 T cell receptor beta chains share one sample of origin, sequenced in a study of blood T cell repertoires in COVID-19. Sequencing used immunoSEQ multiplex PCR; TCRdb keeps in-frame clones, though not all of them. Here the sample spans 55,000 to 70,000 clones, approximately 90% being singletons. Sequenced sample: peripheral blood. These receptors were collected from a woman in her seventies with active COVID-19.

This clone was recorded a few times. The rearrangement joins TRBV19 to TRBJ2-1, with TRBD1 identical over 8 bases. CDR1 is LNHDA, CDR2 SQIVND, per germline (reference sequence). With V trimmed by 6 bases and J by 6 bases, 7 bases remained unmatched. The CDR3 runs 14 residues. CDR3 region: CASRLGQGLNEQFF. In DNA, the CDR3 is TGTGCCAGTAGACTCGGACAGGGCCTCAATGAGCAGTTCTTC. Based on the CDR3 plus reference TRBV19 and TRBJ2-1, the full variable domain is DGGITQSPKYLFRKEGQNVTLSCEQNLNHDAMYWYRQDPGQGLRLIYYSQIVNDFQKGDIAEGYSVSREKKESFPLTVTSAQKNPTAFYLCASRLGQGLNEQFFGPGTRLTVL.

The chain joins TRBV24-1 to TRBJ2-2; 7 bases match TRBD2. The junction had 11 bases not matched to a gene; V was cut back by 3 bases and J by 5 bases. Germline lookup yields CDR1 KGHDR and CDR2 SFDVKD. The CDR3 runs 17 residues. CDR3 DNA sequence: TGTGCCACCAGTGATCCTCTGGGCGGGAGTTTGACCGGGGAGCTGTTTTTT. As protein: CATSDPLGGSLTGELFF.

Regarding this clone: This sample includes further DNA sequences coding for the same CDR3. This chain links TRBV27 with TRBJ1-2, with 9 bases lining up with TRBD1. There are 14 residues in the CDR3. V was pared by 0 bases and J by 4 bases, with 0 bases of the junction left unmatched. Germline V lookup: CDR1 MNHEY, CDR2 SMNVEV (reference sequence). The CDR3 bases are TGTGCCAGCAGTTTATCGGGACAGGGCTATGGCTACACCTTC. Translation: CASSLSGQGYGYTF.

The chain combines TRBV9 with TRBJ1-5, with 9 bases matching TRBD1. Looked up from germline, CDR1 is SGDLS and CDR2 is YYNGEE. The CDR3 length is 15 residues. V gave up 0 bases and J gave up 4 bases; unmatched junction bases: 2. This chain's CDR3 is CASSVGQGGNQPQHF. In DNA form, the CDR3 reads TGTGCCAGCAGCGTAGGACAGGGGGGAAATCAGCCCCAGCATTTT.

V and J are TRBV24-1 and TRBJ2-3; 13 bases map to TRBD2. V was clipped by 2 bases and J by 1 base; unmatched bases: 14. Per the germline V gene, CDR1 is KGHDR and CDR2 is SFDVKD. The CDR3 is made up of 21 amino acids. DNA of the CDR3: TGTGCCACCAGTGATTCTTTGGACAGCTTACTAGCGGGAGGGGGCACAGATACGCAGTATTTT. Protein product: CATSDSLDSLLAGGGTDTQYF.

This clone was detected only once. J is TRBJ2-1 and V is TRBV30; TRBD2 might be the D (5 bases). The V and J ends lost 2 bases and 0 bases respectively, with 14 bases between them. Germline V gene lookup returns CDR1 GTSNPN and CDR2 SVGIG (reference sequence). The CDR3 runs to 16 residues. CDR3 amino acids: CAWSIPNGVSYNEQFF. In DNA, the CDR3 is TGTGCCTGGAGTATCCCTAACGGGGTCTCCTACAATGAGCAGTTCTTC.

The V and J genes are TRBV10-3 and TRBJ1-1; D ambiguous. Germline V gives CDR1 ENHRY, CDR2 SYGVKD. The CDR3 is 10 amino acids. The V and J ends lost 11 bases and 3 bases respectively, with 7 bases between them. CDR3 sequence (DNA): TGTGCCGCCGGGGACACTGAAGCTTTCTTT. It is translated as CAAGDTEAFF.

This sequence joins TRBV29-1 and TRBJ2-1; TRBD1 agrees at 9 bases. The CDR3 covers 15 residues. The germline CDR1 and CDR2 sequences are SQVTM and ANQGSEA. V lost 3 bases, J lost 8 bases, and 11 bases stayed unmatched. CDR3: CSVELPTGGVDEQFF. The DNA for the CDR3 is TGCAGCGTTGAGCTACCGACAGGGGGTGTGGATGAGCAGTTCTTC.

The chain links TRBV19 to TRBJ1-1, with D perhaps TRBD1 (6 bases). CDR1 and CDR2 (germline): LNHDA, SQIVND (reference sequence). The CDR3 spans 15 residues. V was clipped by 7 bases and J by 1 base, with 16 bases between them. CDR3 amino acids: CASTPGGHQNTEAFF. CDR3 DNA sequence: TGTGCCAGTACCCCGGGGGGGCACCAGAACACTGAAGCTTTCTTT.

This sequence joins TRBV7-2 and TRBJ2-5; D not resolved. CDR1 is SGHTA, CDR2 FQGNSA, per germline. The CDR3 runs to 13 residues. Trimming took off 1 base at V and 3 bases at J, with 6 bases between the two ends. CDR3: CASSLGPEETQYF. The DNA for the CDR3 is TGTGCCAGCAGCTTAGGCCCAGAAGAGACCCAGTACTTC. Full variable domain (rest looked up from reference TRBV7-2 and TRBJ2-5): GAGVSQSPSNKVTEKGKDVELRCDPISGHTALYWYRQSLGQGLEFLIYFQGNSAPDKSGLPSDRFSAERTGGSVSTLTIQRTQQEDSAVYLCASSLGPEETQYFGPGTRLLVL.

V and J are TRBV5-1 and TRBJ2-2, with 7 bases that match TRBD2. The V segment lost 2 bases and the J segment 5 bases; nucleotides outside the gene matches: 6. The CDR3 sequence is 15 residues long. The V gene's germline CDR1 is SGHRS and CDR2 YFSETQ. The CDR3 spells CASSFGDYPTGELFF. CDR3 bases: TGCGCCAGCAGCTTCGGGGACTATCCAACCGGGGAGCTGTTTTTT.

The chain joins TRBV27 to TRBJ1-1; TRBD1 matches at 10 bases. Per germline, CDR1 MNHEY and CDR2 SMNVEV (reference sequence). There are 15 residues in the CDR3. V lost 3 bases and J lost 5; bases outside the gene matches: 6. The CDR3 is CASSFGQGGGTEAFF. The CDR3 coding sequence is TGTGCCAGCAGTTTTGGACAGGGGGGGGGTACTGAAGCTTTCTTT.

The rearrangement uses TRBV28 and TRBJ2-2, with 10 bases identical to TRBD2. J was trimmed by 5 bases and V by 2 bases; bases with no gene match: 8. The CDR3 spans 17 residues. Germline CDR1 is MDHEN and CDR2 is SYDVKM. CDR3 coding DNA: TGTGCCAGCAGTTTAGGGAGAGCGGGAGGGCCGACCGGGGAGCTGTTTTTT. Amino acid sequence: CASSLGRAGGPTGELFF.

The V call is TRBV6-5, the J call TRBJ1-5, with 9 positions matching TRBD1. The trim removed 9 bases at V and 4 bases at J, leaving 7 bases unmatched. This CDR3 is built from 14 residues. Germline V gene sequence: CDR1 MNHEY, CDR2 SVGAGI. CDR3: CASSGQGYNQPQHF. CDR3 nucleotides: TGTGCCAGTTCTGGACAGGGGTATAATCAGCCCCAGCATTTT.

This clone showed up just once. The chain couples TRBV5-1 to TRBJ2-1; D ambiguous. V lost 5 bases and J 5 bases, leaving 11 bases between the germline ends. Germline V gives CDR1 SGHRS, CDR2 YFSETQ. This CDR3 region has 13 residues. In DNA, the CDR3 is TGCGCCAGCAGTCGCGATCGGGACAATGAGCAGTTCTTC. Residues: CASSRDRDNEQFF.

The J gene is TRBJ2-1, the V gene TRBV5-1; 12 positions agree with TRBD1. With V trimmed by 4 bases and J by 9 bases, 8 bases remained unmatched. This CDR3 region has 15 residues. In germline, CDR1 is SGHRS, CDR2 YFSETQ. This CDR3 reads CASSLRDRGLGEQFF. CDR3 bases: TGCGCCAGCAGCCTCCGGGACAGGGGGCTCGGTGAGCAGTTCTTC.

This clone was found once. The chain couples TRBV3-1 (or the pseudogene TRBV3-2) to TRBJ1-5; 7 bases agree with TRBD1. Germline V gene sequence: CDR1 LGHDT, CDR2 YNNKEL (reference sequence). V shed 4 bases, J shed 5 bases, and the junction held 2 bases outside the gene matches. The CDR3 sequence is 13 residues long. Here the CDR3 reads CASSPQGDQPQHF. The CDR3 bases are TGTGCCAGCAGCCCTCAGGGGGATCAGCCCCAGCATTTT.

The V call is TRBV4-1, the J call TRBJ2-1; 9 nucleotides align to TRBD2. J was trimmed by 5 bases and V by 0 bases; bases with no gene match: 5. The germline V gene has CDR1 MGHRA and CDR2 YSYEKL. This CDR3 has 16 residues. The CDR3 loop is CASSQEAGGSNNEQFF. DNA for the CDR3: TGCGCCAGCAGCCAAGAGGCGGGAGGGTCCAACAATGAGCAGTTCTTC.

The CDR3, as DNA: TGTGCCAGCAATCCCATCAGGCGGGCTAGCGGGAAATACGAGCAGTACTTC. It codes for CASNPIRRASGKYEQYF. V gene TRBV28 combines with J gene TRBJ2-7, with 9 bases identical to TRBD2. V gave up 7 bases and J gave up 4 bases; unmatched junction bases: 17. CDR1 and CDR2 (germline): MDHEN, SYDVKM. The CDR3 is 17 residues long.

The chain's CDR3 is CASMAGGSNTQYF. The CDR3 nucleotides read TGTGCCAGTATGGCAGGGGGGTCAAATACGCAGTATTTT. The rearrangement joins TRBV27 to TRBJ2-3, with a tentative D call TRBD1 (7 bases). This CDR3 is 13 amino acids long. Germline CDR1 and CDR2: MNHEY and SMNVEV (reference sequence). The ends were cut back, 9 bases at V and 7 bases at J, with 17 bases in the middle.